This TCR beta chain was identified in a study of T cell responses to AZD1222 COVID-19 vaccine. Some clones are missing from TCRdb's copy, which holds only in-frame ones; the method was immunoSEQ multiplex PCR. The sample holds approximately 150,000 clones, approximately 91% seen once. A word on this clone: The antigen remains undetermined.

In germline, CDR1 is MNHEY, CDR2 SVGEGT. This CDR3 has 15 amino acids. The germline V and J ends were trimmed by 1 base and 0 bases, with 7 bases remaining between them. Study-level points and caveats: With two AZD1222 doses given, Spike-specific TCR breadth and depth both rose. Most donors were white British, females outnumbered males, and clonal diversity was possibly underestimated.

This sequence joins TRBV6-2 or TRBV6-3 and TRBJ1-5; the D is unclear. Sequences were derived from peripheral blood, sampled 28 days after the second AZD1222 dose. The origin of this receptor is an adult who received the AZD1222 COVID-19 vaccine. In nucleotides, the CDR3 is TGTGCCAGCAGTTACTTTTCTGATAGCAATCAGCCCCAGCATTTT. It codes for CASSYFSDSNQPQHF.